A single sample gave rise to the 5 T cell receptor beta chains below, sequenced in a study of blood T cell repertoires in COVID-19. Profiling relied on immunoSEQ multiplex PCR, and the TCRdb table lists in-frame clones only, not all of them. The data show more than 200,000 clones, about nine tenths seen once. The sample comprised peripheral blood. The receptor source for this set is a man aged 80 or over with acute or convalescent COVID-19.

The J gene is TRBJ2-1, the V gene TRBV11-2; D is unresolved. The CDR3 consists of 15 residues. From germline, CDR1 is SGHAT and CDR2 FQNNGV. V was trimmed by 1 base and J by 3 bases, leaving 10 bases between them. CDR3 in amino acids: CASSLADLVYNEQFF. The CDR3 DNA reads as TGTGCCAGCAGCTTAGCCGATCTAGTCTACAATGAGCAGTTCTTC.

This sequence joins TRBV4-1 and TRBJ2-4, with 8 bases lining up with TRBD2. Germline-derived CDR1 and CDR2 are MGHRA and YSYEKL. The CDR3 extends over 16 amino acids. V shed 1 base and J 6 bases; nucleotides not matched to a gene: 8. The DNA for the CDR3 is TGCGCCAGCAGCCAAGGGGGTAGCGGGAATTCAAACATTCAGTACTTC. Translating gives CASSQGGSGNSNIQYF.

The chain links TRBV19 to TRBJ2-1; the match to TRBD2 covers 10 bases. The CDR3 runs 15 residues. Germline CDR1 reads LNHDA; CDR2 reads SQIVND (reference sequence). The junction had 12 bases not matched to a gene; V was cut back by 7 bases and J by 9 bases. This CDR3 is CASMRAGGPIGEQFF. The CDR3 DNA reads TGTGCCAGTATGCGAGCGGGAGGGCCTATCGGTGAGCAGTTCTTC. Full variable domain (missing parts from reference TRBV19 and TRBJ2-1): DGGITQSPKYLFRKEGQNVTLSCEQNLNHDAMYWYRQDPGQGLRLIYYSQIVNDFQKGDIAEGYSVSREKKESFPLTVTSAQKNPTAFYLCASMRAGGPIGEQFFGPGTRLTVL.

The CDR3: CASSYTTGTKYF. CDR3 bases: TGTGCCAGCAGCTACACCACCGGGACAAAGTACTTC. The chain links TRBV7-8 to TRBJ2-5; tentatively, D is TRBD1 (6 bases). From germline, CDR1 is SGHVS and CDR2 FQNEAQ. V dropped 4 bases and J dropped 12 bases, with 15 bases sitting between them. The CDR3 extends over 12 amino acids.

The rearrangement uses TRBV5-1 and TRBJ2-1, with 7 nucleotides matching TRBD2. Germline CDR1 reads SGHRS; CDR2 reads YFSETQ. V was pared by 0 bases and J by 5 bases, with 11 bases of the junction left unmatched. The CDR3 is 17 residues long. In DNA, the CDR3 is TGCGCCAGCAGCTTGGCCCAAAGACTAGCCACAAACAATGAGCAGTTCTTC. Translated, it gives CASSLAQRLATNNEQFF.